One sample yielded the 18 T cell receptor beta chains listed below, sequenced in a study of identical twins. TCRdb reanalysed the 5' RACE reads using MiXCR and keeps one entry per CDR3 protein. Of fewer than 250,000 distinct CDR3 sequences in the sample, 7% were seen once. A further study also used this sample, focusing on yellow fever vaccine responses in identical twins.

Material for sequencing was memory (CD45RO+) T cells sorted from blood. Receptors were obtained from a young woman in good health.

This clonotype was seen ten or more times. The rearrangement links TRBV20-1 to TRBJ2-2, with D possibly being TRBD1 (6 bases). The CDR3 runs to 15 residues. Trimming shortened V by 6 bases and J by 0 bases, and 14 bases separated the two germline ends. Germline V gene sequence: CDR1 DFQATT, CDR2 SNEGSKA (reference sequence). Here the CDR3 reads CSAGAVSPNTGELFF. The CDR3 DNA is TGCAGTGCGGGGGCTGTTTCCCCGAACACCGGGGAGCTGTTTTTT.

This clonotype has more than one count but fewer than ten. This chain links TRBV2 with TRBJ2-1; tentative D call: TRBD2 (6 bases). Germline loops: CDR1 SNHLY, CDR2 FYNNEI. The CDR3 is 15 residues long. The germline V and J ends were trimmed by 6 bases and 7 bases, with 19 bases remaining between them. CDR3 region: CASSSLSEGRNEQFF. In DNA, the CDR3 is TGTGCCAGCAGCTCCTTGTCGGAGGGAAGAAATGAGCAGTTCTTC. Full variable domain (remainder filled in from reference TRBV2 and TRBJ2-1): EPEVTQTPSHQVTQMGQEVILRCVPISNHLYFYWYRQILGQKVEFLVSFYNNEISEKSEIFDDQFSVERPDGSNFTLKIRSTKLEDSAMYFCASSSLSEGRNEQFFGPGTRLTVL.

This sequence joins TRBV4-1 and TRBJ2-5; D is uncertain. The CDR3 extends over 15 amino acids. The V end lost 0 bases, the J end lost 2 bases, and 10 bases lay between the germline ends. Germline CDR1 is MGHRA and CDR2 is YSYEKL. CDR3 DNA sequence: TGCGCCAGCAGCCAAGATCTTTACAAGCAAGAGACCCAGTACTTC. This translates into CASSQDLYKQETQYF.

This chain connects TRBV27 to TRBJ2-7; 8 positions agree with TRBD2. The CDR3 contains 15 residues. Per germline, CDR1 MNHEY and CDR2 SMNVEV (reference sequence). V lost 4 bases to trimming and J lost 4 bases; unmatched junction nucleotides: 9. CDR3 residues: CASSSPGLDGYEQYF. CDR3 nucleotide sequence: TGTGCCAGCAGTTCTCCGGGACTAGACGGGTACGAGCAGTACTTC.

The sample holds a few counts of this clonotype. J is TRBJ2-6 and V is TRBV4-2, with D unresolved. Germline V CDR1 and CDR2: LGHNA, YNFKEQ. CDR3 length equals 18 residues. The germline V and J ends were trimmed by 0 bases and 0 bases, with 12 bases remaining between them. CDR3 protein: CASSQDFGTNSGANVLTF. The DNA for the CDR3 is TGTGCCAGCAGCCAAGATTTTGGCACGAACTCTGGGGCCAACGTCCTGACTTTC.

This clonotype has ten or more counts. The CDR3 coding sequence is TGCAGCGTTCATGACCGCGGGGGGCGAGGGGGATCCGGTAACTATGGCTACACCTTC. It is translated as CSVHDRGGRGGSGNYGYTF. The rearrangement links TRBV29-1 to TRBJ1-2; D possibly corresponds to TRBD1 (6 bases). From germline, CDR1 is SQVTM and CDR2 ANQGSEA. With 5 bases removed from V and 1 base from J, the gap between germline ends came to 29 bases. This CDR3 has 19 amino acids.

This clonotype has at least ten counts. V and J are TRBV9 and TRBJ2-1; TRBD2 aligns across 7 bases. The CDR3 has 16 amino acids. Germline values: CDR1 SGDLS, CDR2 YYNGEE. The V gene end was trimmed by 0 bases and the J gene end by 6 bases; junction bases not matched to a gene: 9. The chain's CDR3 is CASSVVSSGTINEQFF. The CDR3, as DNA: TGTGCCAGCAGCGTAGTTTCCAGCGGGACTATCAATGAGCAGTTCTTC.

The chain carries TRBV18 and TRBJ2-2; D ambiguous. Germline CDR1 KGHSH, CDR2 LQKENI. Trimming took 0 bases from V and 3 from J, leaving 8 bases between them. There are 15 residues in the CDR3. The CDR3 here is CASSPPFRDTGELFF. The CDR3 coding sequence is TGTGCCAGCTCACCACCGTTCCGGGACACCGGGGAGCTGTTTTTT.

The chain uses TRBV16 and TRBJ2-7; TRBD1 aligns across 10 bases. V gave up 0 bases and J gave up 3 bases; unmatched junction bases: 8. The CDR3 covers 17 residues. Looked up from germline, CDR1 is KGHSY and CDR2 is FQNENV. DNA for the CDR3: TGTGCCAGCAGCCAATCGTTCGGACAGGGGGACATCTACGAGCAGTACTTC. This codes for CASSQSFGQGDIYEQYF.

This clonotype was seen only a few times. The chain is built from TRBV3-1 and TRBJ2-2; D not resolved. V was clipped by 4 bases and J by 6 bases, with 6 bases between them. The CDR3 has 12 residues. The germline V gene has CDR1 LGHDT and CDR2 YNNKEL (reference sequence). The chain's CDR3 is CASSPFSGELFF. The CDR3 DNA follows: TGTGCCAGCAGCCCCTTCTCCGGGGAGCTGTTTTTT.

This clonotype was seen only a few times. J is TRBJ1-1 and V is TRBV5-1; TRBD1 matches 7 bases. This CDR3 is built from 13 residues. CDR1 and CDR2 (germline): SGHRS, YFSETQ. The V and J ends lost 4 bases and 3 bases, in that order; junction bases with no gene match: 3. Written as DNA, the CDR3 is TGCGCCAGCAGCAGGGGGCGCGACACTGAAGCTTTCTTT. This encodes CASSRGRDTEAFF.

This clonotype showed up many times. V and J are TRBV12-3 or TRBV12-4 and TRBJ2-4, with a tentative D call TRBD2 (5 bases). CDR3 length equals 14 residues. V lost 7 bases to trimming and J lost 1 base, with 11 bases between them. The CDR3 loop is CASTPPGAKNIQYF. Here the CDR3 DNA reads TGTGCCAGCACCCCCCCGGGGGCCAAAAACATTCAGTACTTC.

This clonotype came up many times. The chain carries TRBV29-1 and TRBJ2-3; 9 bases match TRBD2. The CDR3 spans 14 residues. The V segment lost 4 bases and the J segment 2 bases; nucleotides outside the gene matches: 4. Germline V CDR1 and CDR2: SQVTM, ANQGSEA. The chain's CDR3 is CSVGAGGPTDTQYF. CDR3 DNA sequence: TGCAGCGTTGGGGCGGGAGGGCCCACAGATACGCAGTATTTT.

The CDR3 region has the DNA TGTGCCAGCAGCTCAATAGCGGGAGCTAACTACAATGAGCAGTTCTTC. As protein: CASSSIAGANYNEQFF. This rearrangement joins TRBV5-5 to TRBJ2-1; 9 bases line up with TRBD2. Per the germline V gene, CDR1 is SGHKS and CDR2 is YYEKEE (reference sequence). The CDR3 is 16 amino acids. Germline trimming cut 3 bases from V and 3 bases from J; bases unmatched to any gene: 7.

There are many counts of this clonotype. This CDR3 is CASSIFRDSVYTF. The CDR3 DNA reads TGTGCCAGCAGTATTTTCAGGGATAGCGTATACACCTTC. The gene calls are TRBV12-3 or TRBV12-4 and TRBJ1-2; TRBD1 might be the D (5 bases). V gave up 5 bases and J gave up 11 bases, with 18 bases separating them. The CDR3 is made up of 13 amino acids.

This clonotype was seen many times. The DNA of the CDR3 is TGTGCCAGCAGGGAAGCGGGAGTTCGAACCGGGGAGCTGTTTTTT. Protein: CASREAGVRTGELFF. The chain joins TRBV25-1 to TRBJ2-2, with 8 bases aligning to TRBD2. Per the germline V gene, CDR1 is MGHDK and CDR2 is SYGVNS. This CDR3 contains 15 residues. V lost 6 bases, J lost 5 bases, and 8 bases stayed unmatched.

The count of this clonotype is one. The V gene is TRBV12-3 or TRBV12-4, the J gene TRBJ1-2; D unresolved. The V end was cut by 5 bases, the J end by 7 bases, with 8 bases between. This CDR3 spans 11 amino acids. CDR3 DNA: TGTGCCAGCAGTCCCCTTGGTGGCTACACCTTC. Protein: CASSPLGGYTF.

The chain has TRBV20-1 and TRBJ2-5, with D perhaps matching TRBD2 (6 bases). Germline values: CDR1 DFQATT, CDR2 SNEGSKA (reference sequence). The CDR3 has 17 amino acids. CDR3 nucleotides: TGCTGCTTTTGGGGCCACTATAGCGGTAGGAGTCGAGAGACCCAGTACTTC. This codes for CCFWGHYSGRSRETQYF.